This entry lists 4 T cell receptor beta chains sequenced from one sample in a study of cytomegalovirus exposure and HLA in healthy donors. PCR amplification relied on 60 Vbeta primers (plus 13 Jbeta primers). TCRdb's copy holds only in-frame clones and misses some; the assay was immunoSEQ multiplex PCR. The table has over 50,000 clones, 75% to 85% seen once. The sequencing input was PBMCs. The receptors here all came from a man aged 45-60 years in good health and CMV-seropositive.

The chain combines TRBV7-6 with TRBJ2-7; TRBD2 is a possible D gene (5 bases). Germline V gene data show CDR1 as SGHVS and CDR2 as FNYEAQ. Deletions cut 5 bases from V and 3 bases from J, with 8 bases between. The CDR3 loop spans 12 amino acids. The CDR3, as DNA: TGTGCCAGCAGCGCCGGAGGCTACGAGCAGTACTTC. This codes for CASSAGGYEQYF.

This chain joins TRBV5-4 and TRBJ2-7; 12 nucleotides match TRBD2. The CDR3 runs to 14 residues. Germline V gene lookup returns CDR1 SGHNT and CDR2 YYREEE (reference sequence). The V and J ends lost 4 bases and 5 bases, in that order; junction bases with no gene match: 4. CDR3 in amino acids: CASSRRLAGDEQYF. For the CDR3, the DNA is TGTGCCAGCAGCCGAAGACTAGCGGGGGACGAGCAGTACTTC. The whole variable domain, filled in from reference TRBV5-4 and TRBJ2-7, reads ETGVTQSPTHLIKTRGQQVTLRCSSQSGHNTVSWYQQALGQGPQFIFQYYREEENGRGNFPPRFSGLQFPNYSSELNVNALELDDSALYLCASSRRLAGDEQYFGPGTRLTVT.

Only a few counts were recorded for this clone. One junction end does not reproduce the germline sequence, and a read error may be involved. The chain combines TRBV30 with TRBJ2-1, with D tentatively TRBD1 (5 bases). Germline values: CDR1 GTSNPN, CDR2 SVGIG (reference sequence). CDR3 length equals 13 residues. The CDR3 spells CACSLGPYNEPFF. The CDR3 bases are TGTGCCTGCAGTTTGGGGCCCTACAATGAGCCGTTCTTC.

Regarding this clone: At one boundary the junction diverges from the germline segment, which might be a read error. V gene TRBV28 combines with J gene TRBJ1-2, with 7 bases lining up with TRBD1. This CDR3 is 12 amino acids long. Germline V gives CDR1 MDHEN, CDR2 SYDVKM. CDR3: CASSLNRGGYSF. The DNA for the CDR3 is TGTGCCAGCAGTTTAAACAGGGGTGGCTACTCCTTC.